A single sample is the source of the 30 T cell receptor beta chains below, sequenced in a study of T cell changes during pregnancy in multiple sclerosis. Repertoires were generated with immunoSEQ multiplex PCR, while TCRdb's copy carries only in-frame clones and drops some. The table includes about 67,000 clones, roughly 90% detected once. Specimen: peripheral blood, collected in the second trimester of pregnancy. Every receptor here comes from a female donor with multiple sclerosis, enrolled in a pregnancy study.

This chain connects TRBV25-1 to TRBJ2-1; D may be TRBD2 (6 bases). The CDR3 has 16 amino acids. Germline CDR1 MGHDK, CDR2 SYGVNS. V lost 6 bases and J lost 1, with 16 bases in between. The CDR3 sequence is CASSLADGGSYNEQFF. The CDR3 DNA follows: TGTGCCAGCAGCTTGGCCGATGGGGGGTCCTACAATGAGCAGTTCTTC.

The count of this clone is one. V is TRBV11-2 and J is TRBJ1-1; TRBD1 might be the D (6 bases). Germline V gives CDR1 SGHAT, CDR2 FQNNGV. CDR3 length: 16 amino acids. V lost 2 bases and J lost 9, with 22 bases in between. CDR3 sequence reads: CASSLSPRTDQHKAFF. In DNA, the CDR3 is TGTGCCAGCAGCTTATCCCCCCGGACAGACCAACATAAAGCTTTCTTT. Filled out from reference TRBV11-2 and TRBJ1-1, the complete variable domain reads EAGVAQSPRYKIIEKRQSVAFWCNPISGHATLYWYQQILGQGPKLLIQFQNNGVVDDSQLPKDRFSAERLKGVDSTLKIQPAKLEDSAVYLCASSLSPRTDQHKAFFGQGTRLTVV.

V and J are TRBV18 and TRBJ2-5; 8 bases line up with TRBD1. Germline values: CDR1 KGHSH, CDR2 LQKENI. The CDR3 covers 16 residues. The V segment lost 5 bases and the J segment 4 bases; nucleotides outside the gene matches: 12. The CDR3 DNA follows: TGTGCCAGCTCAGCGATCGTAGACAGGGGTCGAGAGACCCAGTACTTC. It specifies CASSAIVDRGRETQYF.

The chain carries TRBV5-4 and TRBJ2-1; TRBD2 aligns across 8 bases. This CDR3 comprises 18 residues. CDR1 is SGHNT and CDR2 is YYREEE in the germline V gene (reference sequence). Trimming took 2 bases from V and 0 from J; bases not matched to a gene: 10. This CDR3 is CASSFGLAGLSSYNEQFF. CDR3 DNA sequence: TGTGCCAGCAGCTTCGGGCTAGCGGGTTTAAGCTCCTACAATGAGCAGTTCTTC.

The chain recombines TRBV19 with TRBJ1-5, with D unclear. CDR1 is LNHDA, CDR2 SQIVND, per germline (reference sequence). CDR3 length equals 12 residues. V was trimmed by 6 bases and J by 5 bases, leaving 8 bases between them. The CDR3: CASRRTYQPQHF. The CDR3 bases are TGTGCCAGTAGGAGAACGTATCAGCCCCAGCATTTT.

This clone was seen only a few times. The chain links TRBV14 to TRBJ2-7; D might be TRBD1 (5 bases). Trimming cost V 1 base and J 4 bases, with 14 bases left between them. The germline V gene has CDR1 SGHDN and CDR2 FVKESK. The CDR3 covers 15 residues. CDR3 nucleotide sequence: TGTGCCAGCAGCCAAGTGTCGTCAGGGAAATACGAGCAGTACTTC. Its translation is CASSQVSSGKYEQYF.

The chain has TRBV7-4 and TRBJ1-5, with D tentatively TRBD1 (5 bases). In germline, CDR1 is SGHVT, CDR2 SQSDAQ. This CDR3 spans 16 amino acids. V was cut by 2 bases and J by 3 bases, with 14 bases left in between. CDR3 in DNA: TGTGCCAGCAGCTTATGGGCAGGGCCTTACAATCAGCCCCAGCATTTT. It yields the protein CASSLWAGPYNQPQHF. Together with reference TRBV7-4 and TRBJ1-5, the CDR3 gives the full variable domain: GAGVSQSPRYKVAKRGRDVALRCDSISGHVTLYWYRQTLGQGSEVLTYSQSDAQRDKSGRPSGRFSAERPERSVSTLKIQRTEQGDSAVYLCASSLWAGPYNQPQHFGDGTRLSIL.

The chain has TRBV14 and TRBJ1-1, with 7 bases lining up with TRBD1. This CDR3 contains 14 residues. Losses at the gene ends were 5 bases for V and 6 bases for J; bases not matched to a gene: 9. CDR1 and CDR2 (germline): SGHDN, FVKESK. CDR3 coding DNA: TGTGCCAGCAGCACGTTAACAGGGGAGTCTGAAGCTTTCTTT. This encodes CASSTLTGESEAFF. Filled out from reference TRBV14 and TRBJ1-1, the complete variable domain reads EAGVTQFPSHSVIEKGQTVTLRCDPISGHDNLYWYRRVMGKEIKFLLHFVKESKQDESGMPNNRFLAERTGGTYSTLKVQPAELEDSGVYFCASSTLTGESEAFFGQGTRLTVV.

The chain couples TRBV28 to TRBJ2-5; 9 bases are a match to TRBD1. Germline CDR1 MDHEN, CDR2 SYDVKM. The CDR3 is 13 residues long. The V gene end was trimmed by 8 bases and the J gene end by 5 bases; junction bases not matched to a gene: 6. CDR3 in amino acids: CASGTGQGETQYF. DNA for the CDR3: TGTGCCAGCGGGACAGGGCAAGGGGAGACCCAGTACTTC.

J is TRBJ2-2 and V is TRBV28; D might be TRBD2 (5 bases). Germline V lookup: CDR1 MDHEN, CDR2 SYDVKM. Trimming removed 5 bases at V and 2 bases at J, with 12 bases between. The CDR3 covers 15 residues. The CDR3 DNA reads TGTGCCAGCAGTCCCCCGGGATCAAACACCGGGGAGCTGTTTTTT. It yields the protein CASSPPGSNTGELFF.

The chain links TRBV11-2 to TRBJ1-1, with TRBD1 identical over 9 bases. Germline assignment: CDR1 SGHAT and CDR2 FQNNGV. This CDR3 comprises 14 residues. The ends lost 6 bases at V and 3 bases at J; junction bases unmatched: 5. The CDR3 DNA follows: TGTGCCAGCAGGGACAGGGGTTTGGACACTGAAGCTTTCTTT. This gives the protein CASRDRGLDTEAFF.

This clone came up a few times. The chain uses TRBV7-9 and TRBJ2-3, with 8 bases aligning to TRBD1. The germline CDR1 and CDR2 sequences are SEHNR and FQNEAQ (reference sequence). CDR3 length equals 13 residues. V trimming: 6 bases; J trimming: 4 bases; junction bases outside the gene matches: 3. The CDR3 region has the DNA TGTGCCAGCAGTTCCAGGGGGCCAGATACGCAGTATTTT. Translation: CASSSRGPDTQYF.

The count of this clone is one. CDR3 DNA sequence: TGTGCCAGCAGCCGGCGGGGTTTCGTAGGCTACACCTTC. This encodes CASSRRGFVGYTF. V and J are TRBV7-2 and TRBJ1-2, with D hard to call. CDR1 is SGHTA, CDR2 FQGNSA, per germline. The CDR3 runs 13 residues. Trimming removed 5 bases at V and 8 bases at J, with 15 bases between.

The sample holds one count of this clone. The chain is built from TRBV10-1 and TRBJ2-7; 7 bases fit TRBD1. Germline V gene sequence: CDR1 WNHNN, CDR2 SYGVQD (reference sequence). The CDR3 is made up of 13 amino acids. V dropped 4 bases and J dropped 0; count of bases not matched to a gene: 0. CDR3 DNA sequence: TGCGCCAGCAGTGGACAGGGCTCCTACGAGCAGTACTTC. It translates to CASSGQGSYEQYF.

The chain recombines TRBV7-9 with TRBJ1-5, with 9 bases that match TRBD1. Germline lookup yields CDR1 SEHNR and CDR2 FQNEAQ (reference sequence). V lost 2 bases, J lost 6 bases, and 2 bases stayed unmatched. There are 14 residues in the CDR3. The CDR3 sequence: CASSLTGGGQPQHF. The CDR3, as DNA: TGTGCCAGCAGCTTAACAGGGGGCGGTCAGCCCCAGCATTTT.

This clone has just one count. V usage is TRBV27 and J usage is TRBJ2-1; D may be TRBD2 (5 bases). Looked up from germline, CDR1 is MNHEY and CDR2 is SMNVEV (reference sequence). V gave up 8 bases and J gave up 6 bases, with 17 bases separating them. The CDR3 contains 14 residues. As DNA, the CDR3 is TGTGCCAGCGGTCGGGGTTGGGATTCCAATGAGCAGTTCTTC. It yields the protein CASGRGWDSNEQFF.

This clone was detected once. V is TRBV7-9 and J is TRBJ1-3; D is uncertain. V shed 5 bases and J shed 0 bases, with 11 bases lying between them. The CDR3 runs to 15 residues. The germline gives CDR1 SEHNR, CDR2 FQNEAQ (reference sequence). In DNA, the CDR3 is TGTGCCAGCAGCCAGACTTTCCTCTCTGGAAACACCATATATTTT. This translates into CASSQTFLSGNTIYF.

This chain uses TRBV19 with TRBJ2-1, with 11 bases that match TRBD2. CDR3 length: 15 residues. The germline gives CDR1 LNHDA, CDR2 SQIVND (reference sequence). V gave up 6 bases and J gave up 0 bases; unmatched junction bases: 1. The CDR3, as DNA: TGTGCCAGTAGAACTAGCGGGAGCTCCTACAATGAGCAGTTCTTC. Residues: CASRTSGSSYNEQFF.

J is TRBJ1-6 and V is TRBV9; 8 positions agree with TRBD1. V was pared by 5 bases and J by 10 bases, with 11 bases of the junction left unmatched. CDR3 length equals 15 residues. CDR1 SGDLS and CDR2 YYNGEE come from the germline V gene. The CDR3 is CASSKTGGIGSPLHF. CDR3 bases: TGTGCCAGCAGTAAAACAGGGGGTATTGGGTCACCCCTCCACTTT.

Comments on this clone: This CDR3 is missing its conserved last phenylalanine or tryptophan, likely due to a read error. The limits of the CDR3 on the DNA are not certain, so only TCRdb's listed CDR3 is given. The rearrangement uses TRBV20-1 and TRBJ1-6; the table calls TRBD1, which could not be checked here. CDR1 DFQATT and CDR2 SNEGSKA come from the germline V gene (reference sequence). The CDR3 is made up of 10 amino acids, end residues included. CDR3 in amino acids: CGSGPRDRDL.

The sample holds a few counts of this clone. In the same sample, other DNA sequences code for this CDR3. The rearrangement links TRBV7-9 to TRBJ1-5, with 8 bases that match TRBD1. The junction had 2 bases not matched to a gene; V was cut back by 5 bases and J by 2 bases. Germline V gene data show CDR1 as SEHNR and CDR2 as FQNEAQ (reference sequence). The CDR3 extends over 14 amino acids. DNA of the CDR3: TGTGCCAGCAGCCTGGGACAGGGCAATCAGCCCCAGCATTTT. As protein: CASSLGQGNQPQHF.

This clone has only a few counts. The V call is TRBV7-9, the J call TRBJ1-4; possibly TRBD1 for D (5 bases). This CDR3 contains 13 residues. The germline V and J ends were trimmed by 7 bases and 3 bases, with 9 bases remaining between them. Germline V gives CDR1 SEHNR, CDR2 FQNEAQ (reference sequence). The CDR3 here is CASTRGSNEKLFF. DNA of the CDR3: TGTGCCAGCACGCGGGGGTCTAATGAAAAACTGTTTTTT. Combining the CDR3 with reference TRBV7-9 and TRBJ1-4 gives the whole variable domain DTGVSQNPRHKITKRGQNVTFRCDPISEHNRLYWYRQTLGQGPEFLTYFQNEAQLEKSRLLSDRFSAERPKGSFSTLEIQRTEQGDSAMYLCASTRGSNEKLFFGSGTQLSVL.

This chain joins TRBV7-3 and TRBJ1-2; 7 nucleotides align to TRBD1. The CDR3 consists of 13 residues. The J segment lost 7 bases and the V segment lost 5 bases, leaving 7 bases of the junction unmatched. Germline-derived CDR1 and CDR2 are SGHTA and FQGTGA. CDR3 nucleotide sequence: TGTGCCAGCAGCCCAGGGGGGCGTAGTGGCTACACCTTC. It yields the protein CASSPGGRSGYTF.

The chain uses TRBV5-4 and TRBJ1-2, with 9 bases that match TRBD1. The CDR3 is 15 residues long. Germline assignment: CDR1 SGHNT and CDR2 YYREEE (reference sequence). Germline trimming cut 4 bases from V and 3 bases from J; bases unmatched to any gene: 7. The DNA of the CDR3 is TGTGCCAGCAGCCCGGACAGGGGACGGGACTATGGCTACACCTTC. Protein: CASSPDRGRDYGYTF.

The chain uses TRBV15 and TRBJ2-3; D unresolved. Trimming took 5 bases from V and 2 from J, leaving 14 bases between them. The germline gives CDR1 LNHNV, CDR2 YYDKDF (reference sequence). The CDR3 has 15 residues. The CDR3 DNA reads TGTGCCACCAGCGGCAGTCTGGTGTACACAGATACGCAGTATTTT. This gives the protein CATSGSLVYTDTQYF.

J is TRBJ2-7 and V is TRBV6-5; 8 positions agree with TRBD1. CDR1 and CDR2 (germline): MNHEY, SVGAGI. CDR3 size: 14 residues. Unmatched junction bases numbered 1, after V lost 2 bases and J lost 1 base. The CDR3 loop is CASSYRTGSYEQYF. As DNA, the CDR3 is TGTGCCAGCAGTTACCGGACAGGGTCCTACGAGCAGTACTTC.

The rearrangement joins TRBV6-6 to TRBJ1-1; 11 bases match TRBD1. Trimming removed 4 bases from V and 0 bases from J; junction bases left unmatched: 4. Germline CDR1 MNHNY, CDR2 SVGAGI (reference sequence). CDR3 length equals 16 residues. The CDR3 loop reads CASSWTGGGMNTEAFF. DNA of the CDR3: TGTGCCAGCAGTTGGACAGGGGGCGGGATGAACACTGAAGCTTTCTTT.

V usage is TRBV19 and J usage is TRBJ2-7; possibly TRBD1 for D (6 bases). Germline V gene sequence: CDR1 LNHDA, CDR2 SQIVND (reference sequence). The V and J ends lost 1 base and 5 bases respectively, with 15 bases between them. The CDR3 is made up of 15 amino acids. The CDR3 nucleotides read TGTGCCAGTAGTATAGCCAACAGGGAGATAAACGAGCAGTACTTC. It is translated as CASSIANREINEQYF.

This sequence joins TRBV6-1 and TRBJ1-1; 8 bases match TRBD1. J lost 3 bases, V lost 10 bases, and 10 bases had no gene match. CDR1 is MNHNS, CDR2 SASEGT, per germline. The CDR3 totals 14 residues. CDR3 residues: CAISRDRFYTEAFF. The CDR3 DNA follows: TGTGCCATTTCCCGGGACAGGTTTTACACTGAAGCTTTCTTT.

J is TRBJ2-7 and V is TRBV7-2, with TRBD1 matching over 9 bases. There are 18 residues in the CDR3. The germline gives CDR1 SGHTA, CDR2 FQGNSA. The ends lost 5 bases at V and 1 base at J; junction bases unmatched: 15. DNA for the CDR3: TGTGCCAGCAGCGAAATTGGACAGGGGTTAATTGGATCCTACGAGCAGTACTTC. This encodes CASSEIGQGLIGSYEQYF.